This passage covers 19 T cell receptor beta chains from one sample sequenced in a study of tumor and adjacent non-tumor tissue in lung cancer. A modified ARM-PCR protocol with three rounds of nested PCR amplified TCRbeta. TCRdb recomputed calls from the multiplex PCR reads with MiXCR, one row per CDR3 protein. The profile shows 90,000 to 100,000 distinct CDR3 sequences, 80% of them singletons. No cell sorting was done before RNA was extracted from the tissue. Distant lung tissue was collected more than 3 cm away from the tumor edge. The sequencing input was distant non-tumor lung tissue. The receptors derive from a man aged 55 to 70 with small cell lung cancer.

A word on this clonotype: One end of the junction is discordant with germline, which a read error may explain. The J gene is TRBJ2-2, the V gene TRBV29-1; weak D call: TRBD2 (5 bases). Germline V gene lookup returns CDR1 SQVTM and CDR2 ANQGSEA. The CDR3 runs 10 residues. The CDR3 coding sequence is TGCTGGGCGAATACCGGGGAACTGTTTTTT. Residues: CWANTGELFF.

Details on this clonotype: One end of the junction fails to match germline, which may point to a read error. The chain employs TRBV24-1 and TRBJ2-2; D tentatively reads TRBD1 or TRBD2 (5 bases each). Per the germline V gene, CDR1 is KGHDR and CDR2 is SFDVKD. The CDR3 totals 13 residues. The chain's CDR3 is CATGVPDTGELFF. Here the CDR3 DNA reads TGTGCCACCGGTGTTCCGGACACCGGGGAGTTGTTTTTT.

The V gene is TRBV5-5, the J gene TRBJ2-7, with 10 bases aligning to TRBD1. Germline V gene lookup returns CDR1 SGHKS and CDR2 YYEKEE (reference sequence). CDR3 length equals 17 residues. J lost 5 bases, V lost 6 bases, and 17 bases had no gene match. CDR3 in DNA: TGTGCCAGCACCTCGAACGGTGTCGGGGACAGGGGTAACGAGCAGTACTTC. It yields the protein CASTSNGVGDRGNEQYF.

As to this clonotype: This may be a read error: a much more frequent sequence differs by one nucleotide. The V call is TRBV2, the J call TRBJ1-5; no definite D call. CDR1 is SNHLY, CDR2 FYNNEI, per germline. CDR3 size: 15 residues. CDR3 nucleotides: TGTGCCAGCAGTGAAGGCAGTTCGAGCAATCAGCCCCACCATTTT. Translating it yields CASSEGSSSNQPHHF. The full variable domain, its missing parts supplied by reference TRBV2 and TRBJ1-5, is EPEVTQTPSHQVTQMGQEVILRCVPISNHLYFYWYRQILGQKVEFLVSFYNNEISEKSEIFDDQFSVERPDGSNFTLKIRSTKLEDSAMYFCASSEGSSSNQPHHFGDGTRLSIL.

A remark on this clonotype: This may come from a read error, since a much larger clone is one base off. The chain uses TRBV20-1 and TRBJ2-7, with TRBD1 matching over 9 bases. CDR3 length: 15 residues. Germline trimming cut 2 bases from V and 7 bases from J; bases unmatched to any gene: 12. Per germline, CDR1 DFQATT and CDR2 SNEGSKA (reference sequence). The CDR3 spells CSARILDRGSWEQYF. In DNA form, the CDR3 reads TGCAGTGCTAGAATCCTGGACAGGGGTTCGTGGGAGCAGTACTTC.

Concerning this clonotype: At one end the junction does not follow the germline gene, possibly because of a read error. The chain combines TRBV12-3 or TRBV12-4 with TRBJ2-5; TRBD1 might be the D (6 bases). This CDR3 spans 15 amino acids. CDR3 sequence reads: CTSSPYRGGQETQYF. As DNA, the CDR3 is TGTACCAGCAGTCCCTATAGAGGGGGACAAGAGACCCAATACTTC.

Worth noting for this clonotype: Since a much larger clone is just one base distant, this may be a read error. The chain employs TRBV30 and TRBJ1-5, with a weak D call TRBD1 (5 bases). This CDR3 region has 13 residues. From germline, CDR1 is GTSNPN and CDR2 SVGIG (reference sequence). The CDR3 loop reads CAWSPQDNEPQHF. CDR3 nucleotide sequence: TGTGCCTGGAGTCCACAGGACAATGAGCCCCAGCATTTT.

In regard to this clonotype: A much larger clone lies one base from this, so it may be a read error. Since the CDR3 does not end with the conserved phenylalanine or tryptophan, this likely comes from a read error. V usage is TRBV30 and J usage is TRBJ2-7, with D uncertain. Looked up from germline, CDR1 is GTSNPN and CDR2 is SVGIG (reference sequence). This CDR3 is 11 amino acids long. V lost 6 bases and J lost 10, with 16 bases in between. DNA of the CDR3: TGTGCCTGTACGAAGGGTCCGGATCAGTACATC. Its protein product is CACTKGPDQYI.

Note on this clonotype: It may be a read error: a sequence one base away is much more abundant. This sequence joins TRBV5-1 and TRBJ2-3; tentatively, D is TRBD2 (6 bases). Germline assignment: CDR1 SGHRS and CDR2 YFSETQ. CDR3 length equals 14 residues. The CDR3 loop reads CASSFGGAGDTHYF. The CDR3, as DNA: TGCGCCAGCAGCTTCGGGGGAGCCGGAGATACGCACTATTTT. Filled out from reference TRBV5-1 and TRBJ2-3, the complete variable domain reads KAGVTQTPRYLIKTRGQQVTLSCSPISGHRSVSWYQQTPGQGLQFLFEYFSETQRNKGNFPGRFSGRQFSNSRSEMNVSTLELGDSALYLCASSFGGAGDTHYFGPGTRLTVL.

The chain carries TRBV10-3 and TRBJ1-2; D is perhaps TRBD1 (6 bases). Trimming stripped 2 bases from V and 1 base from J, with 17 bases between. Germline CDR1 ENHRY, CDR2 SYGVKD. CDR3 length: 17 residues. This CDR3 is CAISEPPGAAINYGYTF. The CDR3 DNA follows: TGTGCCATCAGTGAGCCTCCAGGGGCAGCAATTAACTATGGCTACACCTTC.

This clonotype appeared many times. The CDR3 protein is CSVAGVEYGYTF. The CDR3 DNA reads TGCAGCGTCGCAGGGGTAGAGTATGGCTACACCTTC. This rearrangement joins TRBV29-1 to TRBJ1-2; a weak D match, TRBD1 (6 bases). This CDR3 is 12 amino acids long. V was cut by 6 bases and J by 5 bases, with 13 bases left in between. Germline values: CDR1 SQVTM, CDR2 ANQGSEA.

Notes on this clonotype: Because the CDR3 is missing its conserved closing phenylalanine or tryptophan, this is likely a read error. The chain carries TRBV29-1 and TRBJ1-5; 7 bases match TRBD1. The CDR3 covers 13 residues. V was clipped by 6 bases and J by 9 bases; unmatched bases: 11. Germline assignment: CDR1 SQVTM and CDR2 ANQGSEA. The CDR3 DNA sequence: TGCAGCGTCTCAGGGGGACTGTATCCGCCCCAGCATATT. Protein product: CSVSGGLYPPQHI.

Comments on this clonotype: A clone one base away is much larger, so this may be a read error. CDR3 DNA: TGCAGTGCTAGAGGGCGGAGATACACAGATACGCAGTATTTT. Amino acid sequence: CSARGRRYTDTQYF. This chain connects TRBV20-1 to TRBJ2-3; D remains ambiguous. V was clipped by 1 base and J by 2 bases, with 10 bases between them. From germline, CDR1 is DFQATT and CDR2 SNEGSKA (reference sequence). This CDR3 region has 14 residues.

To note about this clonotype: A much bigger clone sits one base away, suggesting this may be a read error. The chain is built from TRBV12-5 and TRBJ2-1, with 11 positions matching TRBD1. CDR1 LGHNT and CDR2 FRNRAP come from the germline V gene. The ends lost 5 bases at V and 15 bases at J; junction bases unmatched: 18. The CDR3 consists of 16 residues. CDR3 amino acids: CASGVAWGQGVYKLFF. For the CDR3, the DNA is TGTGCTAGTGGTGTGGCTTGGGGACAGGGGGTTTATAAGCTGTTCTTC.

This clonotype has a count of ten or more. The J gene is TRBJ2-5, the V gene TRBV7-9; D gene unclear. Germline CDR1 and CDR2: SEHNR and FQNEAQ (reference sequence). The CDR3 extends over 12 amino acids. Trimming shortened V by 1 base and J by 5 bases, and 5 bases separated the two germline ends. CDR3 sequence (DNA): TGTGCCAGCAGCTTAGAGTTGGAGACCCAGTACTTC. Translation: CASSLELETQYF.

In regard to this clonotype: Because it lacks the conserved phenylalanine or tryptophan at the end, this CDR3 is likely a read error. No DNA is shown, since the ends of the CDR3 on it are uncertain; the CDR3 is the one TCRdb lists. V usage is TRBV4-1 and J usage is TRBJ2-1; TRBD2, the table's D call, was not compared with the DNA. The germline gives CDR1 MGHRA, CDR2 YSYEKL. The CDR3 comprises 16 residues, both ends counted. The CDR3: CACSQDRLAAHNEQFV.

This clonotype was counted many times. The rearrangement joins TRBV10-3 to TRBJ2-1, with D unresolved. Trimming cost V 3 bases and J 10 bases, with 16 bases left between them. Germline values: CDR1 ENHRY, CDR2 SYGVKD. The CDR3 sequence is 14 residues long. The CDR3 loop reads CAISDSASDGEQFF. CDR3 coding DNA: TGTGCCATCAGTGACAGTGCTTCCGATGGAGAGCAGTTCTTC.

About this clonotype: The CDR3 carries no conserved terminal phenylalanine or tryptophan, so it likely arises from a read error. DNA of the CDR3: TGCAGTGTTGAAGATTACGAAAGCTGGGACAGGGGGCCGAAGACCCAGTACTCC. Residues: CSVEDYESWDRGPKTQYS. This chain uses TRBV29-1 with TRBJ2-5, with 12 bases matching TRBD1. Germline V gives CDR1 SQVTM, CDR2 ANQGSEA. The length of the CDR3 is 18 residues.

The chain joins TRBV29-1 to TRBJ2-1, with 7 bases lining up with TRBD1. The CDR3 runs 15 residues. Germline V gene data show CDR1 as SQVTM and CDR2 as ANQGSEA. CDR3 DNA sequence: TGCAGAACCTCCGGGACAGCGAGCTCCTACAATGAGCAGTTCTTC. This codes for CRTSGTASSYNEQFF.